The rows below give T cell receptor beta chains drawn from one sample of a study of sequential checkpoint blockade in melanoma. TCRdb's copy holds only in-frame clones and misses some; the assay was immunoSEQ multiplex PCR. The data hold fewer than 20,000 clones, with approximately 58% observed a single time. Sequences were derived from CD8+ T cells sorted from blood (inferred from file names), sampled from a patient given nivolumab and ipilimumab in sequence. The receptors come from a human donor with melanoma. Each CDR3 is given with its conserved first and last residue. A D gene is named only where the DNA matches it firmly. Not every row has a clone size; where given, it reads once, few, many or a size class.

clone_size: .; v_call: TRBV6-1; j_call: TRBJ2-2; d_call: TRBD2; cdr3_nt: TGTGCCAGCAGTGGACTAGCGGGGAACACCGGGGAGCTGTTTTTT; cdr3_aa: CASSGLAGNTGELFF
clone_size: .; v_call: TRBV7-2; j_call: TRBJ1-2; d_call: TRBD1; cdr3_nt: TGTGCCAGCAGCTTAACCCCAGGGGGTTATGGCTACACCTTC; cdr3_aa: CASSLTPGGYGYTF
clone_size: .; v_call: TRBV30; j_call: TRBJ2-7; d_call: .; cdr3_nt: TGTGCCTGGAGTGTCGACGGGGACTACGAGCAGTACTTC; cdr3_aa: CAWSVDGDYEQYF
clone_size: few; v_call: TRBV18; j_call: TRBJ2-7; d_call: TRBD1; cdr3_nt: TGTGCCAGCTCACCGCCCGACAGGGGGCCGAACTACGAGCAGTACTTC; cdr3_aa: CASSPPDRGPNYEQYF
clone_size: .; v_call: TRBV28; j_call: TRBJ1-4; d_call: TRBD1; cdr3_nt: TGTGCCAGCAGTTTTATCCAGGGGGCTTTAAAACTGTTTTTT; cdr3_aa: CASSFIQGALKLFF
clone_size: .; v_call: TRBV9; j_call: TRBJ2-3; d_call: TRBD1; cdr3_nt: TGTGCCAGCAGCCCTCGACAGGGCCCCCCGAGCACAGATACGCAGTATTTT; cdr3_aa: CASSPRQGPPSTDTQYF
clone_size: .; v_call: TRBV27; j_call: TRBJ2-3; d_call: TRBD2; cdr3_nt: TGTGCCAGCAGTCAAGGGACTAGCGGGGGGGGACCCACAGATACGCAGTATTTT; cdr3_aa: CASSQGTSGGGPTDTQYF
clone_size: .; v_call: TRBV6-5; j_call: TRBJ2-5; d_call: .; cdr3_nt: TGTGCCAGCAGTTATACAGGGTACGAGACCCAGTACTTC; cdr3_aa: CASSYTGYETQYF
clone_size: .; v_call: TRBV7-9; j_call: TRBJ2-1; d_call: TRBD1; cdr3_nt: TGTGCCAGCAGCTTAGGAGTCTCGGGACAGGGGCCCAATGAGCAGTTCTTC; cdr3_aa: CASSLGVSGQGPNEQFF
clone_size: .; v_call: TRBV5-1; j_call: TRBJ2-1; d_call: TRBD2; cdr3_nt: TGCGCCAGCACGGGACTAGCGGGTTACAATGAGCAGTTCTTC; cdr3_aa: CASTGLAGYNEQFF
clone_size: .; v_call: TRBV18; j_call: TRBJ1-2; d_call: .; cdr3_nt: TGTGCCAGCTCACCGGAGGGTGTACAAGGCCACACCTTC; cdr3_aa: CASSPEGVQGHTF
clone_size: .; v_call: TRBV29-1; j_call: TRBJ1-1; d_call: .; cdr3_nt: TGCAGCGTTGAAGATCGATCTGAACAGGGAATACCTGAAGCTTTCTTT; cdr3_aa: CSVEDRSEQGIPEAFF
clone_size: .; v_call: TRBV28; j_call: TRBJ2-1; d_call: TRBD2; cdr3_nt: TGTGCCAGCAGTTTATATATTGGGACTAGCGGCACCAAAAATGAGCAGTTCTTC; cdr3_aa: CASSLYIGTSGTKNEQFF
clone_size: .; v_call: TRBV12-5; j_call: TRBJ2-7; d_call: TRBD2; cdr3_nt: TGTGCTAGTGGTTTGGACACGGGACTAGCGGGAGGGCTCGAGCAGTACTTC; cdr3_aa: CASGLDTGLAGGLEQYF
clone_size: .; v_call: TRBV7-7; j_call: TRBJ2-1; d_call: .; cdr3_nt: TGTGCCAGCAGCTTAGAGGGGCTTAACAATGAGCAGTTCTTC; cdr3_aa: CASSLEGLNNEQFF
clone_size: few; v_call: TRBV4-1; j_call: TRBJ2-2; d_call: .; cdr3_nt: TGCGCCAGCAGCCAAGGGGCAGGGGGGCGGGAGGACACCGGGGAGCTGTTTTTT; cdr3_aa: CASSQGAGGREDTGELFF
clone_size: few; v_call: TRBV11-2; j_call: TRBJ2-1; d_call: .; cdr3_nt: TGTGCCAGCAGCTTATATGCCGCACTCTCCTACAATGAGCAGTTCTTC; cdr3_aa: CASSLYAALSYNEQFF
clone_size: .; v_call: TRBV7-2; j_call: TRBJ1-2; d_call: TRBD1; cdr3_nt: TGTGCCAGCAGCTTAGACCTCCAGGGGGCGCAGGGCTACACCTTC; cdr3_aa: CASSLDLQGAQGYTF
clone_size: .; v_call: TRBV7-9; j_call: TRBJ1-5; d_call: .; cdr3_nt: TGTGCCAGCAGTCGCACTTCGGGGGGGCTCGGCAATCAGCCCCAGCATTTT; cdr3_aa: CASSRTSGGLGNQPQHF
clone_size: .; v_call: TRBV6-6; j_call: TRBJ2-7; d_call: .; cdr3_nt: TGTGCCAGCAGTAGGTTGGAGGGCGGCTACGAGCAGTACTTC; cdr3_aa: CASSRLEGGYEQYF
clone_size: .; v_call: TRBV10-1; j_call: TRBJ2-3; d_call: .; cdr3_nt: TGCGCCAGCCCCCCCGGGGGTACGCAGTATTTT; cdr3_aa: CASPPGGTQYF
clone_size: .; v_call: TRBV5-8; j_call: TRBJ2-7; d_call: TRBD2; cdr3_nt: TGTGCCAGCAGCCCCCTAGCTAGCGGAAAAAACTACGAGCAGTACTTC; cdr3_aa: CASSPLASGKNYEQYF